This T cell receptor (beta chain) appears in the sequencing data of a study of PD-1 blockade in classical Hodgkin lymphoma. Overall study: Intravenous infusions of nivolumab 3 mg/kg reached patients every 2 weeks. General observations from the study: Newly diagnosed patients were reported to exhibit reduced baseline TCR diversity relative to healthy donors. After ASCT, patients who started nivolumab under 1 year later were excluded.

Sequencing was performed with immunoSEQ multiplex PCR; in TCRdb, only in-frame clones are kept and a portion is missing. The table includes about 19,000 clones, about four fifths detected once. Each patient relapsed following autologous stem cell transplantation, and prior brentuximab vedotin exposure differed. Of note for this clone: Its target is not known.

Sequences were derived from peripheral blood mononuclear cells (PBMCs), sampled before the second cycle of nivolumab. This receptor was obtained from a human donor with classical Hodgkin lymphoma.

CDR3 bases: TGTGCCAGCTTTCGGGGGACAGATACGCAGTATTTT. It codes for CASFRGTDTQYF. The chain links TRBV6-1 to TRBJ2-3; D is possibly TRBD2 (6 bases). The CDR3 consists of 12 residues. Trimming stripped 8 bases from V and 3 bases from J, with 9 bases between. Germline CDR1 and CDR2: MNHNS and SASEGT.